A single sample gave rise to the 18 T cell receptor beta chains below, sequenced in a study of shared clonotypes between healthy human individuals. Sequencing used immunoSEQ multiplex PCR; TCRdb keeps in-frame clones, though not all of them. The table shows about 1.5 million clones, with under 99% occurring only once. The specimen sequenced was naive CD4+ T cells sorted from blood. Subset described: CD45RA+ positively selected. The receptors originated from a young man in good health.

In nucleotides, the CDR3 is TGCGCCAGCAGCCGGGACCCGGACACTGAAGCTTTCTTT. This encodes CASSRDPDTEAFF. The chain couples TRBV5-1 to TRBJ1-1; possibly TRBD1 for D (5 bases). The V gene lost 4 bases and the J gene lost 3 bases, with 10 bases spanning the gap. The CDR3 has 13 amino acids. CDR1 is SGHRS, CDR2 YFSETQ, per germline.

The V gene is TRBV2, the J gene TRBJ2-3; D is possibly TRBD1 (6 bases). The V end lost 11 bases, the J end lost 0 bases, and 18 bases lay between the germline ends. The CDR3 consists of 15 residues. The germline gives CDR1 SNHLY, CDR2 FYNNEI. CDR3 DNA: TGTGCCGGTCAAGACCCGGGACAAAGCACAGATACGCAGTATTTT. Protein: CAGQDPGQSTDTQYF.

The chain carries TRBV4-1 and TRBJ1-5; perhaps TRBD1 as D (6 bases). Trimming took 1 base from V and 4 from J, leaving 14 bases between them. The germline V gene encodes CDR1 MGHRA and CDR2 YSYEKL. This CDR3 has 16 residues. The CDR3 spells CASSQVSGHINQPQHF. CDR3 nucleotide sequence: TGCGCCAGCAGCCAAGTCTCGGGACACATAAATCAGCCCCAGCATTTT.

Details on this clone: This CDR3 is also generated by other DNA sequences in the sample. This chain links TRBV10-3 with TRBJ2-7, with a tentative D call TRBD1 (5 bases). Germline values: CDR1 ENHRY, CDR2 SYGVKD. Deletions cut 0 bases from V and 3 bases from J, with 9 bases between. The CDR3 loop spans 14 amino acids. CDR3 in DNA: TGTGCCATCAGTGAGTCAGGGCAGGGCTACGAGCAGTACTTC. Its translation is CAISESGQGYEQYF.

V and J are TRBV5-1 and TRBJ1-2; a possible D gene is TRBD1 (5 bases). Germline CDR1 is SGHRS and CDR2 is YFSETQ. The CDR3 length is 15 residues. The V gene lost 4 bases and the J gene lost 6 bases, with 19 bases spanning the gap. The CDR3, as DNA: TGCGCCAGCAGCCTGTCCCCGCAGGGATTGGATGGCTACACCTTC. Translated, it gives CASSLSPQGLDGYTF.

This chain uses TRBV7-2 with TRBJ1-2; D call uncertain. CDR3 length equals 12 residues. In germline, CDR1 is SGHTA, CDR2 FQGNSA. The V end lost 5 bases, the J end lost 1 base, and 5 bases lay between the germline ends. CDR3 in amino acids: CASSGINYGYTF. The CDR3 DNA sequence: TGTGCCAGCAGCGGTATTAACTATGGCTACACCTTC.

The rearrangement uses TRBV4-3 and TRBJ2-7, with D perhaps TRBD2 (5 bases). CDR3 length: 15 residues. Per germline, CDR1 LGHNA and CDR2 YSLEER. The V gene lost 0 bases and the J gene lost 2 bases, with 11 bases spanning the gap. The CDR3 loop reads CASSQDALAPYEQYF. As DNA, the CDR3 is TGCGCCAGCAGCCAAGATGCCCTAGCCCCCTACGAGCAGTACTTC.

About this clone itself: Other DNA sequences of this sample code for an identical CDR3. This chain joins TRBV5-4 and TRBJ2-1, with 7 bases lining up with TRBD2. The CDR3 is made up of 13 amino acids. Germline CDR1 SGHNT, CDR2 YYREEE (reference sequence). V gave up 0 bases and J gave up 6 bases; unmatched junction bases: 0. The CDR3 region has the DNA TGTGCCAGCAGCTTGGGCGGGAGCAATGAGCAGTTCTTC. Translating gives CASSLGGSNEQFF.

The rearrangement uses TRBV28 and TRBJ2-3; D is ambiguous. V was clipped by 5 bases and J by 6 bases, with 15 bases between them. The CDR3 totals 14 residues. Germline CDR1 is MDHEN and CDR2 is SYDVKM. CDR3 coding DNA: TGTGCCAGCAGTACATGGACGATGGGCGATACGCAGTATTTT. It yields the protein CASSTWTMGDTQYF.

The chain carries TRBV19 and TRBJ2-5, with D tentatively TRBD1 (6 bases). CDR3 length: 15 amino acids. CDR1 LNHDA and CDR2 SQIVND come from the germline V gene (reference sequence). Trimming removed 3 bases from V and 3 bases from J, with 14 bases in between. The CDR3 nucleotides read TGTGCCAGTAGTATCACACCCCGGACAGAAGAGACCCAGTACTTC. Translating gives CASSITPRTEETQYF.

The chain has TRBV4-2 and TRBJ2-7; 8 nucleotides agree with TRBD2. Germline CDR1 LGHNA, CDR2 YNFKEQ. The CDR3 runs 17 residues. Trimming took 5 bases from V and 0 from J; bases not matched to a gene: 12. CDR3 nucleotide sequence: TGTGCCAGCAGCGTCAACCCTAGCGGGTCTAACTCCTACGAGCAGTACTTC. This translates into CASSVNPSGSNSYEQYF.

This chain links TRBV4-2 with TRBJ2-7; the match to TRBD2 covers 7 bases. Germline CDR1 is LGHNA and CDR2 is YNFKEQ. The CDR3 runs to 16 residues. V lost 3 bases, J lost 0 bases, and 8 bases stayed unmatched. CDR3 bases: TGTGCCAGCAGCCAGGGCCTAGCGGATAGCTCCTACGAGCAGTACTTC. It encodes CASSQGLADSSYEQYF.

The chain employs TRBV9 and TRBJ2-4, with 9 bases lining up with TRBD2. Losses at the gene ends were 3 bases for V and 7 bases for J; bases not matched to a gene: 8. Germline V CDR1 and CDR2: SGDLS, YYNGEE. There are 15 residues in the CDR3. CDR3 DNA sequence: TGTGCCAGCAGCGCCCATAGCGGGAGCATTAACATTCAGTACTTC. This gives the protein CASSAHSGSINIQYF.

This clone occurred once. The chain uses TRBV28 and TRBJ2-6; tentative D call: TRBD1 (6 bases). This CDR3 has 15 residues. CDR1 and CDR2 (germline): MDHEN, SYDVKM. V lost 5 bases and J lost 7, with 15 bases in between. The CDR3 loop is CASSPPTGLANVLTF. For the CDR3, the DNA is TGTGCCAGCAGTCCACCGACAGGACTCGCCAACGTCCTGACTTTC.

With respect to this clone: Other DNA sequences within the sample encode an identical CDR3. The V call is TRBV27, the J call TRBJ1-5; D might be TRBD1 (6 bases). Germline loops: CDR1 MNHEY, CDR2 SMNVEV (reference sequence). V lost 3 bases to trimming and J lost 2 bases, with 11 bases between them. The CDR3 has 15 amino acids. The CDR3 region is CASSFTGTGNQPQHF. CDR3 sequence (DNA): TGTGCCAGCAGTTTTACAGGGACCGGCAATCAGCCCCAGCATTTT.

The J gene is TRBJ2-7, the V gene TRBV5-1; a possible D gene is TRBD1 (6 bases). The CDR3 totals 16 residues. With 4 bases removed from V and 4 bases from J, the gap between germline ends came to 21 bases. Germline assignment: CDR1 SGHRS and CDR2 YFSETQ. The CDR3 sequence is CASSPQAGVSYYEQYF. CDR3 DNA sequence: TGCGCCAGCAGCCCCCAGGCAGGGGTCAGCTATTACGAGCAGTACTTC.

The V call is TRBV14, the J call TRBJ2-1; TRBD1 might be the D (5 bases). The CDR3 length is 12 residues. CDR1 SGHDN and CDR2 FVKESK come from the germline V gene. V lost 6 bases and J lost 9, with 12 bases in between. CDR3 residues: CASRPRVAEQFF. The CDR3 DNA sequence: TGTGCCAGCAGACCCAGGGTGGCTGAGCAGTTCTTC.

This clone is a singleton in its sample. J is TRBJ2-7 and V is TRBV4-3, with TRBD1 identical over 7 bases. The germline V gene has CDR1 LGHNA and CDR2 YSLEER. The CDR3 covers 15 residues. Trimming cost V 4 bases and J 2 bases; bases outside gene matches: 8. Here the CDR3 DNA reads TGCGCCAGCAGCCCCCCCTCCGGGACAGCCTACGAGCAGTACTTC. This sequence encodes CASSPPSGTAYEQYF.